This entry lists 16 T cell receptor beta chains sequenced from one sample in a study of T cell responses to AZD1222 COVID-19 vaccine. Generated by immunoSEQ multiplex PCR, the TCRdb table keeps only in-frame clones and is missing some. The data show approximately 200,000 clones, with approximately 94% seen just once and around 1.7% held by the top ten. The sample here was peripheral blood, taken 28 days after the second dose of the MenACWY control vaccine. Receptors originate from an adult who received the MenACWY meningococcal vaccine as a control.

Concerning this clone itself: Additional DNA sequences in this sample encode the identical CDR3. The chain uses TRBV12-3 or TRBV12-4 and TRBJ1-2; TRBD1 matches 7 bases. After removal of 5 bases from V and 5 bases from J, the junction contained 2 bases not matched to a gene. This CDR3 region has 12 residues. The CDR3, as DNA: TGTGCCAGCAGTCCAGGGGGGTATGGCTACACCTTC. It is translated as CASSPGGYGYTF.

The chain recombines TRBV12-3 or TRBV12-4 with TRBJ1-5; maybe TRBD1 (5 bases). V was shortened by 9 bases and J by 7 bases, with 16 bases between the two germline ends. The CDR3 contains 13 residues. CDR3 coding DNA: TGTGCCAGTAACGGGGGGGGAAGGCAGCCCCAGCATTTT. The encoded protein is CASNGGGRQPQHF.

V is TRBV4-3 and J is TRBJ1-4; no clear D gene. The ends were cut back, 1 base at V and 7 bases at J, with 16 bases in the middle. Germline lookup yields CDR1 LGHNA and CDR2 YSLEER. The CDR3 extends over 16 amino acids. The CDR3 loop is CASSQGVQLDGEKLFF. CDR3 DNA sequence: TGCGCCAGCAGCCAAGGAGTTCAGTTAGACGGTGAAAAACTGTTTTTT.

This chain joins TRBV27 and TRBJ1-2; 11 bases are shared with TRBD1. The CDR3 length is 15 residues. The junction had 8 bases not matched to a gene; V was cut back by 5 bases and J by 6 bases. Germline CDR1 is MNHEY and CDR2 is SMNVEV (reference sequence). CDR3 bases: TGTGCCAGCAGTATAGGACAGGGGGCGATCCATGGCTACACCTTC. This sequence encodes CASSIGQGAIHGYTF.

The chain recombines TRBV9 with TRBJ2-5; D remains ambiguous. CDR3 length: 12 amino acids. The V gene's germline CDR1 is SGDLS and CDR2 YYNGEE. V lost 1 base to trimming and J lost 3 bases, with 4 bases between them. CDR3 coding DNA: TGTGCCAGCAGCGTATCCGAAGAGACCCAGTACTTC. It codes for CASSVSEETQYF.

This chain links TRBV19 with TRBJ2-7; D remains ambiguous. The CDR3 extends over 11 amino acids. Trimming removed 5 bases from V and 3 bases from J, with 5 bases in between. Per germline, CDR1 LNHDA and CDR2 SQIVND (reference sequence). Written as DNA, the CDR3 is TGTGCCAGTAGTGATAACTACGAGCAGTACTTC. Its translation is CASSDNYEQYF.

This clone was seen only once. The chain combines TRBV14 with TRBJ1-6; D gene unclear. The CDR3 spans 14 residues. Germline CDR1 SGHDN, CDR2 FVKESK. Between the trimmed V and J ends, which lost 1 base and 8 bases, there was a span of 9 bases. CDR3 sequence: CASSQGWEYSPLHF. The DNA for the CDR3 is TGTGCCAGCAGCCAAGGGTGGGAATATTCACCCCTCCACTTT.

The chain couples TRBV27 to TRBJ2-3; 14 nucleotides agree with TRBD2. Losses at the gene ends were 6 bases for V and 2 bases for J; bases not matched to a gene: 10. The CDR3 is 18 amino acids. The V gene's germline CDR1 is MNHEY and CDR2 SMNVEV (reference sequence). In DNA form, the CDR3 reads TGTGCCAGCAGGCTGGGACTAGCGGGAGTTGCCCCCACAGATACGCAGTATTTT. It translates to CASRLGLAGVAPTDTQYF.

The chain combines TRBV7-9 with TRBJ2-7, with D uncertain. The CDR3 has 12 residues. Trimming left V 4 bases short and J 4 bases short, with 8 bases between. Germline V gene lookup returns CDR1 SEHNR and CDR2 FQNEAQ (reference sequence). CDR3 residues: CASSSGEYEQYF. The CDR3 DNA reads as TGTGCCAGCAGCTCTGGAGAGTACGAGCAGTACTTC.

This chain connects TRBV7-3 to TRBJ2-3; TRBD2 aligns across 9 bases. Trimming at V came to 1 base and at J to 1 base, leaving 0 bases not matched to a gene. Per germline, CDR1 SGHTA and CDR2 FQGTGA. The CDR3 is made up of 15 amino acids. As DNA, the CDR3 is TGTGCCAGCAGCTTAATAGCGGGAGGCACAGATACGCAGTATTTT. It specifies CASSLIAGGTDTQYF.

This chain uses TRBV2 with TRBJ2-7, with TRBD2 identical over 11 bases. V dropped 6 bases and J dropped 2; count of bases not matched to a gene: 6. The V gene's germline CDR1 is SNHLY and CDR2 FYNNEI. CDR3 size: 15 residues. The CDR3 sequence: CASRTGTSGAYEQYF. The CDR3 nucleotides are TGTGCCAGCAGGACCGGGACTAGCGGTGCCTACGAGCAGTACTTC.

The chain joins TRBV7-9 to TRBJ1-6; D is uncertain. This CDR3 is built from 12 residues. The V end was cut by 1 base, the J end by 8 bases, with 3 bases between. Germline V gene sequence: CDR1 SEHNR, CDR2 FQNEAQ (reference sequence). This chain's CDR3 is CASSLVDSPLHF. The CDR3 DNA is TGTGCCAGCAGCTTAGTCGATTCACCCCTCCACTTT.

The V call is TRBV28, the J call TRBJ2-7; either TRBD1 or TRBD2 may fit D (5 bases each). Germline CDR1 is MDHEN and CDR2 is SYDVKM. The CDR3 consists of 14 residues. Trimming cost V 2 bases and J 3 bases, with 11 bases left between them. The CDR3 region has the DNA TGTGCCAGCAGTTTAACCGGGGCCCTCTACGAGCAGTACTTC. Translation: CASSLTGALYEQYF.

This clone has a handful of counts. The chain recombines TRBV6-1 with TRBJ2-3, with 11 bases aligning to TRBD1. The CDR3 is made up of 18 amino acids. The ends lost 4 bases at V and 0 bases at J; junction bases unmatched: 9. Germline V lookup: CDR1 MNHNS, CDR2 SASEGT. The CDR3 nucleotides read TGTGCCAGCAGTGCTGGACAGGGGGCGAGATTTAGCACAGATACGCAGTATTTT. This sequence encodes CASSAGQGARFSTDTQYF.

The V gene is TRBV29-1, the J gene TRBJ2-3, with 9 nucleotides matching TRBD1. Germline values: CDR1 SQVTM, CDR2 ANQGSEA. The CDR3 has 13 residues. CDR3 region: CSTQGASTDTQYF. In DNA, the CDR3 is TGCAGTACACAGGGGGCTAGCACAGATACGCAGTATTTT.

The gene calls are TRBV24-1 and TRBJ2-2; D call uncertain. This CDR3 contains 16 residues. Germline V gene lookup returns CDR1 KGHDR and CDR2 SFDVKD. The V gene lost 5 bases and the J gene lost 1 base, with 13 bases spanning the gap. The CDR3 DNA follows: TGTGCCACCAGTGTGCTGGGCTCGGGGAACACCGGGGAGCTGTTTTTT. The encoded protein is CATSVLGSGNTGELFF.